This T cell receptor (beta chain) was found in a study of blood T cells in healthy people across ages. CDR1 MNHEY and CDR2 SVGEGT come from the germline V gene. This CDR3 has 13 residues. Trimming removed 5 bases at V and 6 bases at J, with 11 bases between. Study findings and constraints: The CMV status of each donor remained undetermined, and this could have confounded shifts in expanded clonotypes. Samples with more naive T cells showed higher observed beta diversity. TCR beta diversity, measured per million T cells, fell in a roughly linear way with age.

A second PCR of about 6 to 11 cycles used a sample-barcoded 5' primer and a J-beta primer mix. From the 5' RACE reads, TCRdb called clonotypes with MiXCR, one entry per CDR3 protein. The sample includes fewer than 2,000,000 distinct CDR3 sequences, 30% to 40% of them seen just once. On this clonotype itself: Its specificity is unknown.

Per sample, at least 5 micrograms of total RNA were extracted. What was sequenced was blood. V usage is TRBV6-2 or TRBV6-3 and J usage is TRBJ2-1, with D unclear. The receptor was isolated from a human donor in good health. The CDR3 here is CASSPYSSNEQFF. The CDR3 bases are TGTGCCAGCAGTCCATACAGTAGCAATGAGCAGTTCTTC.